This TCR beta chain originates from a study of beta chain features in type 1 diabetes. General study points: Possibly, sequencing cDNA over-represented cells that had high TCR expression levels. PCR might pick shorter templates more often, in the same way for patients and controls. In the patient group, naive, central memory and Treg TCRB repertoires seemed more alike than in the healthy donor group. TCRB CDR3 length was moderately but significantly reduced in all four CD4+ subsets of Type 1 diabetes patients. There were fewer insertions and more deletions at the VDJ junctions of type 1 diabetes patients.

This CDR3 has 17 residues. Germline lookup yields CDR1 MGHDK and CDR2 SYGVNS. Trimming pared 0 bases from V and 1 base from J, leaving 13 bases between. This clone was picked up a small number of times. Its target is unknown. TCRB transcripts that were expressed got sequenced, as all of the isolated RNA had been reverse transcribed. Generated by immunoSEQ multiplex PCR, the TCRdb table keeps only in-frame clones and is missing some. The sample has approximately 600,000 clones; roughly an eighth are singletons. V is TRBV25-1 and J is TRBJ2-1; D not resolved. The receptor comes from a man aged 25 to 40 with type 1 diabetes. Sequencing was carried out using naive CD4+ T cells from blood. CDR3 region: CASSEYGGIGSYNEQFF. CDR3 coding DNA: TGTGCCAGCAGTGAATACGGTGGAATAGGGTCCTACAATGAGCAGTTCTTC.